This T cell receptor beta chain was sequenced during a study of OX40 agonist ivuxolimab in advanced cancers. Overall study context: The study gave patients intravenous ivuxolimab at 0.01 to 10 mg/kg every 2 weeks. Notes on the study in general: Fewer expanded clones were found on average in CD4+ than in CD8+ T cells.

A remark on this clone: The antigen is unknown.

Any history of autoimmune disease or systemic immunosuppression disqualified patients. Data came from immunoSEQ multiplex PCR; TCRdb stores just in-frame clones and leaves some out. The sample comprises roughly 60,000 clones, roughly 89% of which are singletons, and 0.7% to 0.95% rests with the top ten. The CDR3 is made up of 14 amino acids. V lost 9 bases, J lost 5 bases, and 17 bases lay in between. Germline V CDR1 and CDR2: MRHNA, SNTAGT. The TCR originated in an adult with an advanced solid tumor such as melanoma, head and neck, liver or kidney cancer. Sequencing was performed on CD4+ or CD8+ T cells sorted from blood, taken in a trial of the OX40 agonist ivuxolimab. The gene calls are TRBV6-4 and TRBJ2-1, with D perhaps TRBD1 (5 bases). This CDR3 is CASRLTETHNEQFF. As DNA, the CDR3 is TGTGCCAGTCGATTGACAGAAACTCACAATGAGCAGTTCTTC.